One and the same sample provided the 21 T cell receptor beta chains below, sequenced in a study of cytomegalovirus exposure and HLA in healthy donors. The PCR was carried out with 60 Vbeta primers and 13 Jbeta primers. Libraries were prepared by immunoSEQ multiplex PCR; TCRdb keeps only in-frame clonotypes and omits some of them. The profile covers more than 110,000 clones, with under 80% appearing a single time and just over 8.5% taken by the ten largest. Sequences were obtained from PBMCs. All receptors come from a woman aged 45-59 years in good health and CMV-seropositive.

The chain employs TRBV19 and TRBJ2-7; TRBD1 matches 10 bases. The CDR3 covers 15 residues. Germline CDR1 and CDR2: LNHDA and SQIVND (reference sequence). V shed 6 bases, J shed 8 bases, and the junction held 13 bases outside the gene matches. The CDR3 protein is CASSPTGTGAYKQYF. The CDR3 DNA follows: TGTGCCAGTAGCCCAACCGGGACAGGGGCTTACAAGCAGTACTTC.

J is TRBJ2-1 and V is TRBV11-2; unclear D gene. The CDR3 sequence is 13 residues long. Between the trimmed V and J ends, which lost 1 base and 8 bases, there was a span of 9 bases. CDR1 and CDR2 from the germline V gene are SGHAT and FQNNGV. As DNA, the CDR3 is TGTGCCAGCAGCTTAGTCCCTCCCCATGAGCAGTTCTTC. This gives the protein CASSLVPPHEQFF.

This clone showed up just once. The chain uses TRBV5-1 and TRBJ2-7; 7 bases are a match to TRBD2. With V trimmed by 0 bases and J by 4 bases, 4 bases remained unmatched. The CDR3 is made up of 14 amino acids. Germline V gene data show CDR1 as SGHRS and CDR2 as YFSETQ. In DNA, the CDR3 is TGCGCCAGCAGCTTGGACCCGGGAGGATACGAGCAGTACTTC. Protein: CASSLDPGGYEQYF.

J is TRBJ2-1 and V is TRBV5-4; D is possibly TRBD1 (5 bases). The CDR3 is 12 residues long. Germline V CDR1 and CDR2: SGHNT, YYREEE (reference sequence). Between the trimmed V and J ends, which lost 4 bases and 5 bases, there was a span of 7 bases. CDR3 DNA: TGTGCCAGCAGCCAACAGGACAATGAGCAGTTCTTC. Amino acid sequence: CASSQQDNEQFF.

In DNA form, the CDR3 reads TGTGCCAGCAGCCCCCTACAGGGTAGAACTGAAGCTTTCTTT. Encoded protein: CASSPLQGRTEAFF. The chain combines TRBV5-6 with TRBJ1-1; possible D gene TRBD1, 6 bases. The CDR3 length is 14 residues. Germline V lookup: CDR1 SGHDT, CDR2 YYEEEE. V was shortened by 4 bases and J by 5 bases, with 15 bases between the two germline ends.

V and J are TRBV30 and TRBJ2-7; D is perhaps TRBD2 (5 bases). Germline CDR1 reads GTSNPN; CDR2 reads SVGIG (reference sequence). CDR3 size: 13 residues. V shed 0 bases and J shed 6 bases, with 12 bases lying between them. CDR3 residues: CAWSVGGPGEQYF. CDR3 sequence (DNA): TGTGCCTGGAGTGTAGGAGGTCCAGGCGAGCAGTACTTC.

V and J are TRBV7-2 and TRBJ2-5; TRBD1 matches 10 bases. Germline V gene data show CDR1 as SGHTA and CDR2 as FQGNSA. V trimming: 2 bases; J trimming: 5 bases; junction bases outside the gene matches: 8. The CDR3 runs to 16 residues. The chain's CDR3 is CASSLIDRGQVETQYF. Written as DNA, the CDR3 is TGTGCCAGCAGCTTAATAGACAGGGGGCAGGTGGAGACCCAGTACTTC. Looking up the rest from reference TRBV7-2 and TRBJ2-5 gives the full variable domain: GAGVSQSPSNKVTEKGKDVELRCDPISGHTALYWYRQSLGQGLEFLIYFQGNSAPDKSGLPSDRFSAERTGGSVSTLTIQRTQQEDSAVYLCASSLIDRGQVETQYFGPGTRLLVL.

The genes are TRBV6-1 and TRBJ1-2; possibly TRBD1 for D (5 bases). The CDR3 has 13 amino acids. V gave up 8 bases and J gave up 5 bases, with 15 bases separating them. Germline V gene sequence: CDR1 MNHNS, CDR2 SASEGT. The CDR3 nucleotides read TGTGCCAGCCGTTCCGGGGGTCCGTATGGCTACACCTTC. This sequence encodes CASRSGGPYGYTF.

In regard to this clone: A junction end diverges from the germline sequence, so it may reflect a read error. V gene TRBV7-2 combines with J gene TRBJ2-7, with TRBD1 as a possible D gene (7 bases). Germline V gene data show CDR1 as SGHTA and CDR2 as FQGNSA. CDR3 length: 18 amino acids. CDR3 loop: CASSLGPLLEGASNEQYF. The DNA of the CDR3 is TGTGCCAGCAGCTTAGGGCCACTTCTGGAGGGGGCCTCCAACGAGCAGTACTTC.

The chain links TRBV18 to TRBJ2-7; D remains unclear. CDR3 length: 12 amino acids. The germline gives CDR1 KGHSH, CDR2 LQKENI. Trimming took off 2 bases at V and 3 bases at J, with 5 bases between the two ends. In DNA form, the CDR3 reads TGTGCCAGCTCACCAGGAGTCTACGAGCAGTACTTC. It translates to CASSPGVYEQYF.

The chain has TRBV11-1 and TRBJ2-7, with D possibly TRBD2 on 6 matching bases. The CDR3 is made up of 15 amino acids. Trimming stripped 4 bases from V and 5 bases from J, with 18 bases between. Germline V gene lookup returns CDR1 SGHAT and CDR2 FQDESV (reference sequence). This CDR3 is CASSSGGGFGHEQYF. The CDR3 nucleotides read TGTGCCAGCAGCTCCGGGGGTGGCTTTGGTCACGAGCAGTACTTC. Variable domain in full (rest from reference TRBV11-1 and TRBJ2-7): EAEVAQSPRYKITEKSQAVAFWCDPISGHATLYWYRQILGQGPELLVQFQDESVVDDSQLPKDRFSAERLKGVDSTLKIQPAELGDSAMYLCASSSGGGFGHEQYFGPGTRLTVT.

The V call is TRBV6-1, the J call TRBJ1-5, with a weak D call TRBD1 (6 bases). The V end was cut by 5 bases, the J end by 5 bases, with 16 bases between. CDR1 MNHNS and CDR2 SASEGT come from the germline V gene. This CDR3 region has 15 residues. CDR3 in amino acids: CASSSIRDIDQPQHF. The CDR3 DNA reads TGTGCCAGCAGTTCGATCCGGGACATTGATCAGCCCCAGCATTTT.

This clone has a handful of counts. V usage is TRBV19 and J usage is TRBJ1-1, with 10 nucleotides matching TRBD1. Germline CDR1 and CDR2: LNHDA and SQIVND (reference sequence). V trimming: 6 bases; J trimming: 4 bases; junction bases outside the gene matches: 14. This CDR3 region has 17 residues. CDR3 coding DNA: TGTGCCAGTAGCCAATGGACAGGGGGGCGTAGGAGCACTGAAGCTTTCTTT. Its translation: CASSQWTGGRRSTEAFF.

The chain joins TRBV7-8 to TRBJ1-2, with 11 nucleotides matching TRBD1. J gave up 2 bases and V 5 bases, and 4 bases lay outside the gene matches. The CDR3 extends over 15 amino acids. The V gene's germline CDR1 is SGHVS and CDR2 FQNEAQ. CDR3 loop: CASSAGTGGNYGYTF. Written as DNA, the CDR3 is TGTGCCAGCAGCGCCGGGACAGGGGGGAACTATGGCTACACCTTC.

The V call is TRBV10-1, the J call TRBJ1-1; 10 bases line up with TRBD1. Per the germline V gene, CDR1 is WNHNN and CDR2 is SYGVQD (reference sequence). The CDR3 length is 13 residues. The trim removed 5 bases at V and 10 bases at J, leaving 7 bases unmatched. CDR3 residues: CASSHGQGDGAFF. The CDR3 DNA follows: TGCGCCAGCAGTCATGGACAGGGGGATGGAGCTTTCTTT.

The genes are TRBV6-6 and TRBJ1-5; D is unresolved. This CDR3 is 13 amino acids long. The V end was cut by 7 bases, the J end by 0 bases, with 7 bases between. CDR1 is MNHNY and CDR2 is SVGAGI in the germline V gene (reference sequence). The CDR3 reads CASMRYSNQPQHF. CDR3 nucleotides: TGTGCCAGCATGAGATATAGCAATCAGCCCCAGCATTTT.

V usage is TRBV5-1 and J usage is TRBJ2-7, with a weak D call TRBD2 (5 bases). Germline V gives CDR1 SGHRS, CDR2 YFSETQ. Trimming removed 0 bases from V and 9 bases from J, with 13 bases in between. This CDR3 region has 13 residues. The CDR3 region is CASSLGGRSVQYF. The CDR3 bases are TGCGCCAGCAGCTTGGGAGGCCGTAGCGTGCAGTACTTC.

For this clone: Its ends do not fully match the called genes, so a read error is possible. The rearrangement joins TRBV7-7 to TRBJ2-1, with TRBD2 matching over 8 bases. The CDR3 loop spans 17 amino acids. CDR1 is SSHAT and CDR2 is FNYEAQ in the germline V gene (reference sequence). The CDR3, as DNA: TGTGCTAGCAGCTTATTATCTTCGGGGGGGCCATACAATGAGCAGTTCTTC. Translation gives CASSLLSSGGPYNEQFF.

This clone was detected only a few times. The V and J genes are TRBV4-2 and TRBJ2-1; maybe TRBD2 (6 bases). The V end was cut by 0 bases, the J end by 0 bases, with 15 bases between. The germline V gene encodes CDR1 LGHNA and CDR2 YNFKEQ. CDR3 size: 18 residues. The CDR3 is CASSQDPLGGHSYNEQFF. CDR3 coding DNA: TGTGCCAGCAGCCAAGATCCATTGGGGGGTCACTCCTACAATGAGCAGTTCTTC.

The chain carries TRBV29-1 and TRBJ2-1; TRBD2 is a possible D gene (8 bases). Trimming took 3 bases from V and 4 from J, leaving 19 bases between them. The CDR3 covers 16 residues. In germline, CDR1 is SQVTM, CDR2 ANQGSEA. For the CDR3, the DNA is TGCAGCGTTGACAAGGGGGCTAGCGGGTTATACAATGAGCAGTTCTTC. This sequence encodes CSVDKGASGLYNEQFF.

The chain is built from TRBV5-6 and TRBJ2-4; maybe TRBD1 (6 bases). Trimming took 3 bases from V and 1 from J, leaving 14 bases between them. This CDR3 comprises 16 residues. Germline loops: CDR1 SGHDT, CDR2 YYEEEE. The CDR3 DNA sequence: TGTGCCAGCAGCTGGGGGCCAGGGGCGGCCAAAAACATTCAGTACTTC. Its protein product is CASSWGPGAAKNIQYF.